These T cell receptor beta chains were read from a single sample in a study of type 1 regulatory T cells. A single record per CDR3 protein comes from TCRdb applying MiXCR to the reads. The sample includes approximately 43,000 distinct CDR3 sequences, 10% to 15% of them seen just once. These TCRs are of unknown antigen specificity. The sequencing sample was made of cultured non-Tr1 T cells, either the whole culture or a sorted T cell fraction (not recorded which). These receptor sequences come from a human donor in good health. Each CDR3 is given without its conserved first and last residue. Clone size is shown for a subset of rows, as once, few, many or a class of expanded clone.

j_gene	abundance	len	v_gene	CDR3aa
TRBJ1-1	many	11	TRBV20-1	SALNPPPAEAF
TRBJ2-1	few	15	TRBV14	ASSQRPGTPGWNEQF
TRBJ2-7	few	12	TRBV5-4	ASSSPSGPGEQY
TRBJ2-5	few	12	TRBV2	ASMKREGQETQY
TRBJ1-1	many	14	TRBV10-3	AISEGQGTVGTEAF
TRBJ1-1	many	9	TRBV6-5	ASRDHTEAF
TRBJ2-1	medium-sized	12	TRBV5-1	ASSFQRGLEEQF
TRBJ1-1	-	13	TRBV30	ACSRDRVESAEAF
TRBJ2-1	few	11	TRBV29-1	SVKLAGFNEQF
TRBJ2-3	-	11	TRBV30	AWSSGRADTQY
TRBJ2-2	many	11	TRBV6-5	ASSLIWAGELF
TRBJ2-1	few	11	TRBV7-3	ASSLNADNEQF
TRBJ1-1	many	12	TRBV7-6	ASSPTSGLQQAF
TRBJ2-5	many	11	TRBV18	ASSPPTRETQY
TRBJ2-3	many	13	TRBV5-1	ASSSNRGSIDTQY
TRBJ1-2	few	11	TRBV20-1	SATTGNYYGYT
TRBJ2-3	many	14	TRBV20-1	SLSPILAESTDTQY
TRBJ1-2	many	12	TRBV9	ASSVDGANYGYT
TRBJ1-1	many	20	TRBV14	ASSPLARFGGTGGIGYTEAF